The rows below give T cell receptor beta chains drawn from one sample of a study of long-term antiretroviral therapy in people with HIV. The protocol was immunoSEQ multiplex PCR, while the TCRdb copy is restricted to in-frame clones and leaves out a portion. The sample has about 25,000 clones; 65% to 90% are singletons. Sequencing was performed on unsorted PBMCs, taken 1.2 years after starting antiretroviral therapy. The receptors originated from a man aged 45 to 65 with HIV. CDR3s leave out the opening cysteine and the closing phenylalanine or tryptophan.

>TRBV19|TRBJ2-2
ASSPEGLATGELF
>TRBV28|TRBJ1-6
ASSIPQGAYNSPLH
>TRBV25-1|TRBJ2-7
ASLQGGEQY
>TRBV5-1|TRBJ2-5
ASSPSDPLLETQY
>TRBV2|TRBJ1-1
ASSDPAGGRAEAF
>TRBV5-1|TRBJ2-2
ASSLKQGAGELF
>TRBV7-6|TRBJ2-7
ASSSQGPVEQY
>TRBV28|TRBJ2-7
ASSPGPRPYEQY
>TRBV28|TRBJ1-5
ASLASDSNQPQH
>TRBV7-8|TRBJ1-4
ASTLEIRGREKLF
>TRBV6-5|TRBJ2-6
ASRPTVPGANVLT
>TRBV13|TRBJ2-7
ASSFGTGNYEQY
>TRBV7-8|TRBJ2-3
ASSLRDEAHTQY
>TRBV6-6|TRBJ1-1
ASSPNNGQEAF
>TRBV4-1|TRBJ1-3
ASSQDRSSGNTIY
>TRBV7-6|TRBJ1-1
ASSSLTANTEAF
>TRBV7-9|TRBJ2-5
ASSPRYEGKQETQY
>TRBV2|TRBJ2-1
ASTRTSGGDGQF
>TRBV6-1|TRBJ1-1
ASSVGQGMTEAF
>TRBV28|TRBJ1-1
ASSIFIRALTEAF
>TRBV7-9|TRBJ1-2
ASSLGTGAAGYT
>TRBV10-3|TRBJ2-3
AISQSREGGTDTQY
>TRBV6-5|TRBJ1-2
ASSYSGTRGYT
>TRBV5-1|TRBJ1-2
ASTPGQGGHGYT
>TRBV7-6|TRBJ2-1
ASSLGAGGLYNEQF
>TRBV6-1|TRBJ1-1
ASSGRLGQGASNTEAF
>TRBV7-9|TRBJ1-1
ASSPGGARGRAEAF
>TRBV6-5|TRBJ1-4
ASRPDRAVGEKLF
>TRBV10-1|TRBJ2-3
ARWDRPTDTQY
>TRBV14|TRBJ2-6
ASSQVYPGGSAFVGPSGANVLT
>TRBV11-2|TRBJ2-1
ASSLAGDSYNEQF
>TRBV5-1|TRBJ2-2
ASSLLTGRSNTGELF
>TRBV7-8|TRBJ1-5
ASSPRLLDNPNQPQH
>TRBV7-9|TRBJ2-7
ASSPGFLEQY
>TRBV2|TRBJ1-4
ASSERTGYNEKLF
>TRBV7-8|TRBJ1-4
ASSPTLERGAVEKLF
>TRBV7-8|TRBJ1-1
ASSLVGGSNTEAF
>TRBV6-5|TRBJ2-7
ASSLRTGVYEQY
>TRBV21-1|TRBJ2-4
ASFQDRYIQY
>TRBV7-2|TRBJ1-1
ASSTPARDSLMNTEAF
>TRBV27|TRBJ2-2
ASAGQGVTGELF
>TRBV7-2|TRBJ2-2
ASSPQGYTGELF
>TRBV6-1|TRBJ1-5
ASSDRDNNQPQH
>TRBV6-6|TRBJ2-7
ASSILQGFAYEQY
>TRBV9|TRBJ2-5
ASSVEGASQETQY
>TRBV15|TRBJ2-7
ATSRDHDRAGNAYEQY
>TRBV27|TRBJ2-7
ATRGTGRYEQY
>TRBV5-4|TRBJ2-3
ASSYTDTQY
>TRBV18|TRBJ2-4
ASSPQTSGEAKNIQY